This T cell receptor beta chain was observed in a study of shared clonotypes between healthy human individuals. This clone was counted a single time. This table comes from immunoSEQ multiplex PCR, and its TCRdb copy is limited to in-frame clones, with some not included. This table has 1 million to 1.2 million clones, roughly 80% appearing once. The sample comprised memory CD4+ T cells from PBMCs. Stated subset: CD45RA-negative fraction. The clonotype comes from a young man in good health. Some clones in this sample may be carry-over from other donors' samples.

The CDR3 loop reads CASTQGRTNFYEQYF. In DNA, the CDR3 is TGTGCCAGCACCCAGGGGAGGACTAACTTTTACGAGCAGTACTTC. This chain links TRBV6-5 with TRBJ2-7, with D possibly called TRBD1 or TRBD2 (6 bases each). The CDR3 is 15 amino acids. Trimming took off 7 bases at V and 4 bases at J, with 20 bases between the two ends. Germline V gene sequence: CDR1 MNHEY, CDR2 SVGAGI.